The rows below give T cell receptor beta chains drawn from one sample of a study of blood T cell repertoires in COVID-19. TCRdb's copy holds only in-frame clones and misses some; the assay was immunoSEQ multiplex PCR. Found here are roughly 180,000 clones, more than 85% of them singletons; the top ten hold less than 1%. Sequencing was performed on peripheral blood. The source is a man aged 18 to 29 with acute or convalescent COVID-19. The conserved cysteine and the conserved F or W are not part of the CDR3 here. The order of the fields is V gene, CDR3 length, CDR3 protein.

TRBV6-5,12,ASSSRDPAETQY
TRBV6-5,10,ASSYPLNEQF
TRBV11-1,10,ASSPGRETQY
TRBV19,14,ASSIKGTGSSYEQY
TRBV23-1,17,ASSQSRVCGGFPGNTIY
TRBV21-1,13,ASSNDLSGLDTQY
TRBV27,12,ASSFGQNYNEQF
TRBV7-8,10,ASSLISAEQY
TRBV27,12,ASSLRGIGQPQH
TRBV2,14,ASRHKILEVNTEAF
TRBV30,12,ASGRGGSGNTIY
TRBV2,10,ASSKNRGGYT
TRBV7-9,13,ASSLQGARDYGYT
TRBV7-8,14,ASSHVEGQVIQPQH
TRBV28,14,ASSLEADRFTDTQY
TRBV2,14,ASIKVRSVINTEAF
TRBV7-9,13,ASSLGQANTGELF
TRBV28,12,ASSFRTGQGPQH
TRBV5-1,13,ASKYRGLGTDTQY
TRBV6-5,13,ASSYGTGSNTEAF
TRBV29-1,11,SVDSGSYNEQF
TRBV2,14,ASSVGRSSYNSPLH
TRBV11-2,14,ASSKDRGTYNSPLH
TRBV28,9,ASSLRGGYT
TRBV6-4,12,ASSEQGTNEKLF
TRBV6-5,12,ASSRGGPDQPQH
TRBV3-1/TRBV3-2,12,ASRRQGLASGYT
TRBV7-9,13,ASSKGGAGTETQY
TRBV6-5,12,ASKGARTNSPLH
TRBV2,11,ASRQESNQPQH
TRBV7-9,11,ASSLQTGGGYT
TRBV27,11,ASRSGHNQPQH
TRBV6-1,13,ASSEIGQPNEKLF
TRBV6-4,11,ASSEDRRSEAF
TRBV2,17,ASSEAWLAGRSATDTQY
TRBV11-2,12,ASRSGGSYNEQF
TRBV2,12,ASSSTGVGQPQH
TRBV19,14,ASSIFGEGIGNTIY
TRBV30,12,AWSYGQGTDTQY
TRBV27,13,ASSERTGGTETQY
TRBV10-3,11,AIHGETGSPLH
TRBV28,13,ASSPGIPSKRPQH
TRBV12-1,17,ASSPRCCRQATANYGYT
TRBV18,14,ASSPPTGGESAEQF
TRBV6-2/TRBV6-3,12,ASSFGTAYNEQF
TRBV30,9,AWIGRGQGV
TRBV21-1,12,ASSKEIRVETQY
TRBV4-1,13,ASSQASGQSYEQY
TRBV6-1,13,ASSDSRFGGTEAF
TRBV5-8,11,ASSLSTGTEAF
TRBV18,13,ASSPRVEGGNGYT
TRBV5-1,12,ASSLVRYQETQY
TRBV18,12,ASSPTTGGTEAF
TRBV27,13,ASSLEPTRYYGYT
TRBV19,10,ASSTRVSEAF
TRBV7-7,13,ASSLVAGGRETQY
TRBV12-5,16,ASGKSGTGGRANYGYT
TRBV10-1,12,ASSRDSSYNEQF